The 14 T cell receptor beta chains below come from one sample, sequenced in a study of blood T cell repertoires in COVID-19. TCRdb keeps only in-frame clones here, not all; method: immunoSEQ multiplex PCR. The sample contains 200,000 to 250,000 clones, 90% to 95% of which appear only once. The source material was peripheral blood. The source is a man aged 25 to 40 with acute or convalescent COVID-19.

This clone was recorded at least ten times. V is TRBV30 and J is TRBJ2-7; 7 bases map to TRBD2. CDR3 length: 14 residues. In germline, CDR1 is GTSNPN, CDR2 SVGIG (reference sequence). V dropped 4 bases and J dropped 7; count of bases not matched to a gene: 13. Written as DNA, the CDR3 is TGTGCCTGGACCCTCGGGAGGCCCCTTTGGGAGCAGTACTTC. This encodes CAWTLGRPLWEQYF.

This clone showed up just once. The rearrangement uses TRBV30 and TRBJ2-7; TRBD1 matches at 7 bases. CDR3 length: 14 residues. Per germline, CDR1 GTSNPN and CDR2 SVGIG (reference sequence). With 2 bases clipped from V and 5 bases from J, the junction kept 9 bases outside the gene matches. CDR3 nucleotide sequence: TGTGCCTGGAGTTTTTTGACAGGGAGCGACGAGCAGTACTTC. Amino acids: CAWSFLTGSDEQYF.

The rearrangement links TRBV30 to TRBJ1-5; D uncertain. CDR3 length: 16 residues. V lost 3 bases, J lost 5 bases, and 20 bases lay in between. Germline V gives CDR1 GTSNPN, CDR2 SVGIG (reference sequence). This CDR3 reads CAWSPTGFREDQPQHF. The CDR3 region has the DNA TGTGCCTGGAGCCCGACTGGCTTTAGGGAGGATCAGCCCCAGCATTTT.

The chain carries TRBV18 and TRBJ2-3; TRBD2 matches 11 bases. V shed 3 bases, J shed 6 bases, and the junction held 8 bases outside the gene matches. Germline values: CDR1 KGHSH, CDR2 LQKENI. This CDR3 is built from 16 residues. The CDR3 loop reads CASSPRSGGAGDTQYF. CDR3 nucleotide sequence: TGTGCCAGCTCACCCCGTAGCGGGGGGGCCGGGGATACGCAGTATTTT.

The rearrangement joins TRBV7-3 to TRBJ1-5; no definite D call. The ends were cut back, 5 bases at V and 2 bases at J, with 7 bases in the middle. The CDR3 runs 13 residues. Germline V CDR1 and CDR2: SGHTA, FQGTGA. The CDR3 bases are TGTGCCAGCAGCCCTAGTGGCAATCAGCCCCAGCATTTT. Its protein is CASSPSGNQPQHF. Using reference TRBV7-3 and TRBJ1-5 for the parts outside the CDR3, the full variable domain is GAGVSQTPSNKVTEKGKYVELRCDPISGHTALYWYRQSLGQGPEFLIYFQGTGAADDSGLPNDRFFAVRPEGSVSTLKIQRTERGDSAVYLCASSPSGNQPQHFGDGTRLSIL.

The genes are TRBV5-1 and TRBJ2-7; D perhaps matches TRBD2 (8 bases). This CDR3 spans 17 amino acids. Germline CDR1 reads SGHRS; CDR2 reads YFSETQ. Deletions cut 4 bases from V and 5 bases from J, with 25 bases between. In nucleotides, the CDR3 is TGCGCCAGCAGCCGCGGGACAGAACGTAGCGGGATCAACGAGCAGTACTTC. It is translated as CASSRGTERSGINEQYF.

The chain has TRBV6-4 and TRBJ2-3, with no clear D. V was pared by 3 bases and J by 1 base, with 5 bases between. The CDR3 length is 13 residues. Germline V gene data show CDR1 as MRHNA and CDR2 as SNTAGT. The CDR3: CASSEQRTDTQYF. The CDR3 region has the DNA TGTGCCAGCAGTGAACAGCGCACAGATACGCAGTATTTT.

V gene TRBV19 combines with J gene TRBJ2-6; D is perhaps TRBD1 (6 bases). Trimming pared 2 bases from V and 0 bases from J, leaving 11 bases between. Germline V gene data show CDR1 as LNHDA and CDR2 as SQIVND (reference sequence). The CDR3 runs 17 residues. CDR3 amino acids: CASSIYRALSGANVLTF. The CDR3 coding sequence is TGTGCCAGTAGTATATACAGGGCACTCTCTGGGGCCAACGTCCTGACTTTC. Supplemented by reference TRBV19 and TRBJ2-6, the full variable domain reads DGGITQSPKYLFRKEGQNVTLSCEQNLNHDAMYWYRQDPGQGLRLIYYSQIVNDFQKGDIAEGYSVSREKKESFPLTVTSAQKNPTAFYLCASSIYRALSGANVLTFGAGSRLTVL.

V gene TRBV5-1 combines with J gene TRBJ1-1; TRBD1 matches 9 bases. Germline CDR1 is SGHRS and CDR2 is YFSETQ. After removal of 4 bases from V and 3 bases from J, the junction contained 13 bases not matched to a gene. The CDR3 contains 17 residues. CDR3 loop: CASSRNTGTGSYTEAFF. CDR3 in DNA: TGCGCCAGCAGCCGGAATACGGGGACAGGGTCTTACACTGAAGCTTTCTTT.

The count of this clone is one. This rearrangement joins TRBV4-2 to TRBJ1-2; possibly TRBD1 for D (6 bases). Germline CDR1 reads LGHNA; CDR2 reads YNFKEQ. V was trimmed by 0 bases and J by 4 bases, leaving 9 bases between them. The CDR3 is 14 amino acids. The CDR3 bases are TGTGCCAGCAGCCAAGACAGGGGTGGCTATGGCTACACCTTC. Its protein product is CASSQDRGGYGYTF.

The V and J genes are TRBV18 and TRBJ2-2, with a tentative D call TRBD1 (6 bases). V lost 3 bases to trimming and J lost 6 bases, with 11 bases between them. CDR1 is KGHSH and CDR2 is LQKENI in the germline V gene. The CDR3 runs 14 residues. Here the CDR3 DNA reads TGTGCCAGCTCACCCAAACAGGGCGCCGGGGAGCTGTTTTTT. Protein: CASSPKQGAGELFF.

The chain combines TRBV28 with TRBJ1-1; D gene ambiguous. Germline CDR1 is MDHEN and CDR2 is SYDVKM. The V end was cut by 9 bases, the J end by 5 bases, with 31 bases between. This CDR3 has 18 amino acids. The CDR3 DNA is TGTGCCAGTTTGTGGGTTGGGCCCGCCCTTGGAAGTATGACTGAAGCTTTCTTT. Protein sequence: CASLWVGPALGSMTEAFF.

J is TRBJ2-7 and V is TRBV28; TRBD1 aligns across 12 bases. The ends lost 8 bases at V and 6 bases at J; junction bases unmatched: 2. The CDR3 runs 12 residues. Germline loops: CDR1 MDHEN, CDR2 SYDVKM. The CDR3 sequence is CASWDRGREQYF. The CDR3, as DNA: TGTGCCAGCTGGGACAGGGGGCGCGAGCAGTACTTC.

The rearrangement links TRBV3-1 (or the pseudogene TRBV3-2) to TRBJ1-2; weak D call: TRBD1 (5 bases). CDR1 and CDR2 from the germline V gene are LGHDT and YNNKEL (reference sequence). This CDR3 contains 13 residues. Trimming stripped 3 bases from V and 6 bases from J, with 11 bases between. The chain's CDR3 is CASSHRDLHGYTF. CDR3 DNA sequence: TGTGCCAGCAGCCACAGGGATTTACATGGCTACACCTTC.